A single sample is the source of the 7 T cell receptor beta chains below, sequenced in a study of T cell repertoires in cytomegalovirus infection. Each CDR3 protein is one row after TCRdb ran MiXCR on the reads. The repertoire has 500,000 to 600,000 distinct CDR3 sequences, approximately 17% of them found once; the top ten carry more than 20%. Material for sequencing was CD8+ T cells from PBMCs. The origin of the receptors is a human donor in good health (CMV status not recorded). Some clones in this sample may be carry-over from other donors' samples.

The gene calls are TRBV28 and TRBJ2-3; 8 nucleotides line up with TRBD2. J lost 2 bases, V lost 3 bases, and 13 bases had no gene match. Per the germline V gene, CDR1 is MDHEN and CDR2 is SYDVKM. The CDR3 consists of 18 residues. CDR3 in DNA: TGTGCCAGCAGTTTTTTTCGGGCGGGAGCGGGGGCCACAGATACGCAGTATTTT. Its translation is CASSFFRAGAGATDTQYF.

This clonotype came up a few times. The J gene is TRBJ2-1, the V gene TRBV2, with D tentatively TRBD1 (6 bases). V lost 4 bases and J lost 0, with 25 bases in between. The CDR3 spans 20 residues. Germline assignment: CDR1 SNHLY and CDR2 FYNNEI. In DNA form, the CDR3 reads TGTGCCAGCAGTGTAACAACGAGTCTGGACAGTCCTAGCTCCTACAATGAGCAGTTCTTC. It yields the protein CASSVTTSLDSPSSYNEQFF.

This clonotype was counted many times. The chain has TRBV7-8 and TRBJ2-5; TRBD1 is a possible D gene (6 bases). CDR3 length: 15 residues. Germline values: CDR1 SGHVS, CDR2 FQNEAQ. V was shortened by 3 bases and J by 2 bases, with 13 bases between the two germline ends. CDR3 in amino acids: CASSLDRSQQETQYF. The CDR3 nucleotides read TGTGCCAGCAGCTTGGACAGATCCCAACAAGAGACCCAGTACTTC. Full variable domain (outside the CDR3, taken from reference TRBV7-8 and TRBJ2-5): GAGVSQSPRYKVAKRGQDVALRCDPISGHVSLFWYQQALGQGPEFLTYFQNEAQLDKSGLPSDRFFAERPEGSVSTLKIQRTQQEDSAVYLCASSLDRSQQETQYFGPGTRLLVL.

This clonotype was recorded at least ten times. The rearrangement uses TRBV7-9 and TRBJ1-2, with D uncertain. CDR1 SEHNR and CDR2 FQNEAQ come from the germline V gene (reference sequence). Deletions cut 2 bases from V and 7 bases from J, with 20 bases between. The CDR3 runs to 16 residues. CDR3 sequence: CASSLRPAERTTGYTF. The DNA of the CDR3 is TGTGCCAGCAGCTTAAGACCAGCTGAGAGGACCACTGGCTACACCTTC. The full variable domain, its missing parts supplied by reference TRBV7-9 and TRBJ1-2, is DTGVSQNPRHKITKRGQNVTFRCDPISEHNRLYWYRQTLGQGPEFLTYFQNEAQLEKSRLLSDRFSAERPKGSFSTLEIQRTEQGDSAMYLCASSLRPAERTTGYTFGSGTRLTVV.

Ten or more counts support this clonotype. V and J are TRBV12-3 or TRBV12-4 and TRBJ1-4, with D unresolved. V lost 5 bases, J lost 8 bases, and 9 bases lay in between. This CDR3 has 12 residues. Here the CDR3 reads CASSPGREKLFF. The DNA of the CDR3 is TGTGCCAGCAGTCCTGGGAGGGAAAAACTGTTTTTT.

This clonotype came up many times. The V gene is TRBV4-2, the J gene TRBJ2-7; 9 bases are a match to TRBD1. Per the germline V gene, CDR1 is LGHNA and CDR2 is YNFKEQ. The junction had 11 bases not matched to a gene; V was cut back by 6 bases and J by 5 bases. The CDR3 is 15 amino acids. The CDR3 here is CASRDTGGVLDEQYF. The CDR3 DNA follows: TGTGCCAGCAGGGATACAGGGGGCGTGTTGGACGAGCAGTACTTC.

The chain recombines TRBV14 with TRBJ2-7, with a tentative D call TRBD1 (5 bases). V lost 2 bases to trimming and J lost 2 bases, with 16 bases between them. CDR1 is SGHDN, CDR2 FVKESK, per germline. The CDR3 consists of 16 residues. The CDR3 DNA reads TGTGCCAGCAGCCAAACATTAGGGGCAGATCCCTACGAGCAGTACTTC. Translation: CASSQTLGADPYEQYF.